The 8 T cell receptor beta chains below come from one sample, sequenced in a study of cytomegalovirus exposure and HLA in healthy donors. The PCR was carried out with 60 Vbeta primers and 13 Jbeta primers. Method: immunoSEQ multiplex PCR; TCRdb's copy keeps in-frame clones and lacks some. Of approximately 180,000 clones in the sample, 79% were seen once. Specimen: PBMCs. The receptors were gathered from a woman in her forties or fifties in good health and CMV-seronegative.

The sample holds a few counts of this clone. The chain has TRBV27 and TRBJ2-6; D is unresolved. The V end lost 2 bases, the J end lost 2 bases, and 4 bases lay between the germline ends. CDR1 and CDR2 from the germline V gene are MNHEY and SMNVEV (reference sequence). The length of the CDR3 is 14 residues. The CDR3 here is CASSLVTGANVLTF. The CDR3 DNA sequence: TGTGCCAGCAGTTTAGTTACTGGGGCCAACGTCCTGACTTTC.

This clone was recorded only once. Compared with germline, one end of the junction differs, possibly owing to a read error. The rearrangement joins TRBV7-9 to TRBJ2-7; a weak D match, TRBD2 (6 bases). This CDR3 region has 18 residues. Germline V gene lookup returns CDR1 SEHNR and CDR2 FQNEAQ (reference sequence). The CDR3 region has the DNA TGTTCCAGCAGCCCTTTAGGCGGGATGGGTAGAGTATCCTACGAGCAGTACTTC. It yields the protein CSSSPLGGMGRVSYEQYF.

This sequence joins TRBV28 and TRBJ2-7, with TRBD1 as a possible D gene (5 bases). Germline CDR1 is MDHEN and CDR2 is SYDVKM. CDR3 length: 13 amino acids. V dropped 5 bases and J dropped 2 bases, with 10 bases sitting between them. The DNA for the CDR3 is TGTGCCAGCAGTCCTACAGGACCCTACGAGCAGTACTTC. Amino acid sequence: CASSPTGPYEQYF.

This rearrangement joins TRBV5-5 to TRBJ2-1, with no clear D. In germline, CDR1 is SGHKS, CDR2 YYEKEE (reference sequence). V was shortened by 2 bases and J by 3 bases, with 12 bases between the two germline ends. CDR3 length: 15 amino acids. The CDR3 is CASSLIISLYNEQFF. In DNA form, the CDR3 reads TGTGCCAGCAGCTTAATCATAAGCCTCTACAATGAGCAGTTCTTC.

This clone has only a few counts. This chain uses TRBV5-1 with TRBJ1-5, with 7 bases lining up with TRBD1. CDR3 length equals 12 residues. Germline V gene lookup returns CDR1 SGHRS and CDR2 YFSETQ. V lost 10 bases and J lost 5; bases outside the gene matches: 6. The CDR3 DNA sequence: TGCGCCCGCACAGGGGCGGATCAGCCCCAGCATTTT. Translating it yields CARTGADQPQHF.

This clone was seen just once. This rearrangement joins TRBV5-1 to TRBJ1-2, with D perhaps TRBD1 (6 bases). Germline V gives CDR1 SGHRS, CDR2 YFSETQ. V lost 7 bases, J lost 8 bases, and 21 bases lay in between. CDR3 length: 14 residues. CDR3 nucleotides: TGCGCCAGCCGCCCCGCGGGGGGGGCTTGGGGCTACACCTTC. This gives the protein CASRPAGGAWGYTF. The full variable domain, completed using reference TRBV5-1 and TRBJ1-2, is KAGVTQTPRYLIKTRGQQVTLSCSPISGHRSVSWYQQTPGQGLQFLFEYFSETQRNKGNFPGRFSGRQFSNSRSEMNVSTLELGDSALYLCASRPAGGAWGYTFGSGTRLTVV.

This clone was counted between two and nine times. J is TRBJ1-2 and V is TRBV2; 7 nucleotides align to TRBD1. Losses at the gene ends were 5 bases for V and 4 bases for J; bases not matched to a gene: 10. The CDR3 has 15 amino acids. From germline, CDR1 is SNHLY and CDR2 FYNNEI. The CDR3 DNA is TGTGCCAGCAGTACGGGACAGCTCACGATCTATGGCTACACCTTC. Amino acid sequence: CASSTGQLTIYGYTF.

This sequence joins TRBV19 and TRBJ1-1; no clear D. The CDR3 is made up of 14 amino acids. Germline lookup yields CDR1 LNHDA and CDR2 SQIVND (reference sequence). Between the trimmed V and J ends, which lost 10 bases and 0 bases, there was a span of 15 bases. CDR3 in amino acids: CATRRREMNTEAFF. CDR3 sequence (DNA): TGTGCCACTAGAAGGCGGGAAATGAACACTGAAGCTTTCTTT.